Shown below are 15 T cell receptor beta chains from a single sample sequenced in a study of blood T cell repertoires in COVID-19. The data were produced by immunoSEQ multiplex PCR, yet TCRdb's version contains in-frame clones alone and is incomplete. Of more than 100,000 clones detected, 86% appear once; the ten largest clones hold around 4.2%. Sequences were obtained from peripheral blood. The receptor source for this set is a man aged 35-49 years with acute or convalescent COVID-19.

This sequence joins TRBV10-3 and TRBJ2-1; TRBD2 matches 8 bases. Germline CDR1 ENHRY, CDR2 SYGVKD. V lost 0 bases and J lost 0; bases outside the gene matches: 7. This CDR3 contains 18 residues. In nucleotides, the CDR3 is TGTGCCATCAGTGAGTCGATGAGCGGGGGAGGCTCCTACAATGAGCAGTTCTTC. Encoded protein: CAISESMSGGGSYNEQFF.

This clone came up once. The chain uses TRBV19 and TRBJ1-2; 9 bases align to TRBD1. Trimming removed 5 bases from V and 5 bases from J; junction bases left unmatched: 15. The CDR3 runs to 17 residues. CDR1 is LNHDA and CDR2 is SQIVND in the germline V gene (reference sequence). The CDR3 nucleotides are TGTGCCAGTAGTCCGACCCTGGGGGGACAGGGAACATATGGCTACACCTTC. Translation gives CASSPTLGGQGTYGYTF.

This rearrangement joins TRBV2 to TRBJ1-1, with TRBD1 identical over 9 bases. After removal of 7 bases from V and 5 bases from J, the junction contained 14 bases not matched to a gene. Germline assignment: CDR1 SNHLY and CDR2 FYNNEI. The CDR3 is made up of 16 amino acids. The CDR3 coding sequence is TGTGCCAGCACCCAGGTCCCGACAGGGGGACGAACTGAAGCTTTCTTT. It is translated as CASTQVPTGGRTEAFF. Based on the CDR3 plus reference TRBV2 and TRBJ1-1, the full variable domain is EPEVTQTPSHQVTQMGQEVILRCVPISNHLYFYWYRQILGQKVEFLVSFYNNEISEKSEIFDDQFSVERPDGSNFTLKIRSTKLEDSAMYFCASTQVPTGGRTEAFFGQGTRLTVV.

The chain uses TRBV5-1 and TRBJ1-2; the match to TRBD1 covers 9 bases. The CDR3 spans 14 residues. V dropped 3 bases and J dropped 4; count of bases not matched to a gene: 4. Germline-derived CDR1 and CDR2 are SGHRS and YFSETQ. CDR3 nucleotide sequence: TGCGCCAGCAGCTCACAGGGGGCGAGCTATGGCTACACCTTC. It translates to CASSSQGASYGYTF.

This rearrangement joins TRBV19 to TRBJ1-2; TRBD1 might be the D (6 bases). Trimming pared 6 bases from V and 4 bases from J, leaving 21 bases between. CDR3 length: 16 amino acids. The germline CDR1 and CDR2 sequences are LNHDA and SQIVND (reference sequence). CDR3 amino acids: CASSPLPGTISYGYTF. The CDR3 DNA is TGTGCCAGTAGCCCCCTCCCCGGGACAATCTCCTATGGCTACACCTTC.

This chain joins TRBV19 and TRBJ1-3; 10 bases agree with TRBD1. Germline lookup yields CDR1 LNHDA and CDR2 SQIVND (reference sequence). This CDR3 has 18 amino acids. J was trimmed by 1 base and V by 5 bases; bases with no gene match: 11. CDR3 sequence (DNA): TGTGCCAGTAGTCCCCCTTGGGGGACAGGGGAGTCTGGAAACACCATATATTTT. This gives the protein CASSPPWGTGESGNTIYF.

The chain employs TRBV9 and TRBJ1-4; D not certain. The germline V and J ends were trimmed by 0 bases and 0 bases, with 3 bases remaining between them. The CDR3 consists of 14 residues. The germline V gene has CDR1 SGDLS and CDR2 YYNGEE. For the CDR3, the DNA is TGTGCCAGCAGCGTAGATACAACTAATGAAAAACTGTTTTTT. Translating gives CASSVDTTNEKLFF.

This clone is a singleton in its sample. The J gene is TRBJ1-3, the V gene TRBV30; 7 nucleotides agree with TRBD1. Looked up from germline, CDR1 is GTSNPN and CDR2 is SVGIG (reference sequence). V lost 2 bases to trimming and J lost 4 bases; unmatched junction nucleotides: 5. The CDR3 runs to 14 residues. The CDR3 sequence is CAWSTGAGGNTIYF. In DNA, the CDR3 is TGTGCCTGGAGTACAGGGGCAGGAGGAAACACCATATATTTT.

This clone appeared a few times. Other DNA sequences from this sample encode an identical CDR3 as well. The chain couples TRBV14 to TRBJ1-1; D may be TRBD1 (5 bases). The CDR3 has 13 residues. The ends were cut back, 3 bases at V and 5 bases at J, with 10 bases in the middle. The germline CDR1 and CDR2 sequences are SGHDN and FVKESK. CDR3 sequence: CASSQGQGTEAFF. The CDR3 DNA reads as TGTGCCAGCAGCCAGGGGCAGGGAACTGAAGCTTTCTTT. The full variable domain, rest sourced from reference TRBV14 and TRBJ1-1, is EAGVTQFPSHSVIEKGQTVTLRCDPISGHDNLYWYRRVMGKEIKFLLHFVKESKQDESGMPNNRFLAERTGGTYSTLKVQPAELEDSGVYFCASSQGQGTEAFFGQGTRLTVV.

This chain joins TRBV23-1 and TRBJ1-1; D possibly corresponds to TRBD1 (6 bases). TRBV23-1 is filed as an ORF, its function uncertain. Deletions cut 0 bases from V and 3 bases from J, with 17 bases between. This CDR3 has 17 amino acids. As DNA, the CDR3 is TGCGCCAGCAGTCAATCCGAGCAGGGGATAAGAGACACTGAAGCTTTCTTT. Protein product: CASSQSEQGIRDTEAFF.

V and J are TRBV7-9 and TRBJ1-2; tentative D call: TRBD1 (5 bases). V gave up 0 bases and J gave up 1 base, with 9 bases separating them. The germline gives CDR1 SEHNR, CDR2 FQNEAQ (reference sequence). This CDR3 is built from 15 residues. The CDR3 region is CASSLARGVNYGYTF. The CDR3, as DNA: TGTGCCAGCAGCTTAGCTAGGGGCGTTAACTATGGCTACACCTTC.

This chain uses TRBV6-2 or TRBV6-3 with TRBJ1-5; D not certain. Germline V lookup: CDR1 MNHEY, CDR2 SVGEGT. The CDR3 totals 16 residues. V dropped 2 bases and J dropped 0 bases, with 11 bases sitting between them. The CDR3 region is CASSYGQELSNQPQHF. CDR3 DNA: TGTGCCAGCAGTTACGGGCAGGAACTTAGCAATCAGCCCCAGCATTTT.

V usage is TRBV5-1 and J usage is TRBJ1-1; TRBD1 might be the D (5 bases). This CDR3 region has 13 residues. Trimming took off 4 bases at V and 7 bases at J, with 14 bases between the two ends. Germline lookup yields CDR1 SGHRS and CDR2 YFSETQ. The CDR3 coding sequence is TGCGCCAGCAGCCCCCTAACCGACAGTGAAGCTTTCTTT. This sequence encodes CASSPLTDSEAFF.

The chain joins TRBV30 to TRBJ2-4; the D is unclear. CDR3 length: 11 residues. Germline loops: CDR1 GTSNPN, CDR2 SVGIG (reference sequence). The V and J ends lost 4 bases and 6 bases respectively, with 7 bases between them. The CDR3 reads CAWTTGNIQYF. CDR3 in DNA: TGTGCCTGGACCACCGGAAACATTCAGTACTTC.

The chain couples TRBV12-3 or TRBV12-4 to TRBJ2-7; 7 bases match TRBD1. Trimming removed 4 bases from V and 0 bases from J; junction bases left unmatched: 0. The CDR3 runs 13 residues. CDR3 protein: CASSYRGSYEQYF. As DNA, the CDR3 is TGTGCCAGCAGTTACAGGGGCTCCTACGAGCAGTACTTC.